Following are 22 T cell receptor beta chains from one sample sequenced in a study of vaccination and CD4 T cells after COVID-19. Cultured CD4+ T-cell DNA underwent Oncomine TCR Beta short-read sequencing. Via MiXCR, TCRdb re-called the PCR reads, giving one row per CDR3 protein. Of over 7,500 distinct CDR3 sequences listed, roughly 24% are singletons. Their antigens remain unidentified. This sample's treatment: approximately 9-day PBMC culture with coronavirus spike peptide pools or control peptides (ViraFEST assay). The sample was CD4+ T cells from blood, cultured in vitro, taken after SARS-CoV-2 vaccination. Receptors originate from a human donor who had recovered from COVID-19.

The chain carries TRBV20-1 and TRBJ1-2, with a tentative D call TRBD1 (5 bases). The ends were cut back, 1 base at V and 8 bases at J, with 14 bases in the middle. The CDR3 loop spans 13 amino acids. Germline CDR1 is DFQATT and CDR2 is SNEGSKA (reference sequence). CDR3 sequence reads: CSARVQVGGGYTF. CDR3 DNA: TGCAGTGCTAGAGTACAGGTCGGCGGAGGCTACACCTTC.

This clonotype showed up just once. CDR3 protein: CASNLVVGANVLTF. CDR3 sequence (DNA): TGTGCCAGTAACCTGGTGGTCGGGGCCAACGTCCTGACTTTC. V is TRBV19 and J is TRBJ2-6; the D is unclear. Germline loops: CDR1 LNHDA, CDR2 SQIVND (reference sequence). The germline V and J ends were trimmed by 7 bases and 4 bases, with 11 bases remaining between them. This CDR3 is 14 amino acids long. The whole variable domain, filled in from reference TRBV19 and TRBJ2-6, reads DGGITQSPKYLFRKEGQNVTLSCEQNLNHDAMYWYRQDPGQGLRLIYYSQIVNDFQKGDIAEGYSVSREKKESFPLTVTSAQKNPTAFYLCASNLVVGANVLTFGAGSRLTVL.

The chain uses TRBV4-2 and TRBJ2-5, with D unresolved. This CDR3 is 14 amino acids long. Germline CDR1 LGHNA, CDR2 YNFKEQ. The germline V and J ends were trimmed by 0 bases and 4 bases, with 9 bases remaining between them. The CDR3 DNA reads as TGTGCCAGCAGCCAAGAACAACCTGGAGAGACCCAGTACTTC. It encodes CASSQEQPGETQYF.

This clonotype was detected only a few times. The V and J genes are TRBV7-2 and TRBJ1-5, with a tentative D call TRBD1 (6 bases). Germline lookup yields CDR1 SGHTA and CDR2 FQGNSA. Trimming removed 3 bases at V and 4 bases at J, with 7 bases between. This CDR3 contains 13 residues. The CDR3: CASSFQGNQPQHF. Written as DNA, the CDR3 is TGTGCCAGCAGCTTCCAGGGGAATCAGCCCCAGCATTTT.

The chain joins TRBV11-2 to TRBJ1-4; 8 bases are shared with TRBD1. Germline V CDR1 and CDR2: SGHAT, FQNNGV. The length of the CDR3 is 15 residues. With 5 bases clipped from V and 6 bases from J, the junction kept 8 bases outside the gene matches. DNA for the CDR3: TGTGCCAGCAGCGCGGACAGGGTCAGGGATGAAAAACTGTTTTTT. It encodes CASSADRVRDEKLFF.

This clonotype has a single count. The chain uses TRBV6-1 and TRBJ1-5, with 9 bases identical to TRBD1. V lost 4 bases, J lost 0 bases, and 13 bases stayed unmatched. The germline V gene encodes CDR1 MNHNS and CDR2 SASEGT. The CDR3 sequence is 19 residues long. The DNA of the CDR3 is TGTGCCAGCAGTGGACCGCTGGGACAGGGAGGACATAGCAATCAGCCCCAGCATTTT. Translation gives CASSGPLGQGGHSNQPQHF.

J is TRBJ2-3 and V is TRBV6-2 or TRBV6-3; TRBD1 or TRBD2 may be the D gene (5 bases each). V was clipped by 5 bases and J by 0 bases, with 15 bases between them. The CDR3 is 16 amino acids. CDR1 is MNHEY and CDR2 is SVGEGT in the germline V gene. Written as DNA, the CDR3 is TGTGCCAGCAGTGCCGCCGGGACCCCTAGCACAGATACGCAGTATTTT. This gives the protein CASSAAGTPSTDTQYF.

V usage is TRBV20-1 and J usage is TRBJ2-7; D ambiguous. Trimming stripped 6 bases from V and 3 bases from J, with 15 bases between. The CDR3 runs to 13 residues. Per the germline V gene, CDR1 is DFQATT and CDR2 is SNEGSKA (reference sequence). The CDR3 loop reads CSAIGRTNYEQYF. CDR3 coding DNA: TGCAGTGCCATAGGGCGGACCAACTACGAGCAGTACTTC.

V usage is TRBV15 and J usage is TRBJ2-3; 7 nucleotides line up with TRBD1. The CDR3 runs to 17 residues. V lost 0 bases to trimming and J lost 7 bases; unmatched junction nucleotides: 13. Germline loops: CDR1 LNHNV, CDR2 YYDKDF (reference sequence). Here the CDR3 reads CATSRESRGRETHTQYF. CDR3 nucleotides: TGTGCCACCAGCAGAGAAAGTAGGGGGCGCGAGACTCATACGCAGTATTTT. Full variable domain (outside the CDR3, taken from reference TRBV15 and TRBJ2-3): DAMVIQNPRYQVTQFGKPVTLSCSQTLNHNVMYWYQQKSSQAPKLLFHYYDKDFNNEADTPDNFQSRRPNTSFCFLDIRSPGLGDTAMYLCATSRESRGRETHTQYFGPGTRLTVL.

The rearrangement joins TRBV6-2 or TRBV6-3 to TRBJ2-2; TRBD2 might be the D (6 bases). Looked up from germline, CDR1 is MNHEY and CDR2 is SVGEGT. V was pared by 6 bases and J by 3 bases, with 14 bases between. This CDR3 region has 15 residues. CDR3 nucleotides: TGTGCCAGCAGAACAGTAGCGGCCTACACCGGGGAGCTGTTTTTT. Translated, it gives CASRTVAAYTGELFF.

This chain links TRBV19 with TRBJ2-1; TRBD1 aligns across 9 bases. The V gene's germline CDR1 is LNHDA and CDR2 SQIVND (reference sequence). The V and J ends lost 4 bases and 8 bases, in that order; junction bases with no gene match: 21. The length of the CDR3 is 19 residues. CDR3 DNA sequence: TGTGCCAGTAGTACCGACAGGGGGTTCTTTCAGAGGGGGGTAGATGAGCAGTTCTTC. Its translation is CASSTDRGFFQRGVDEQFF.

This clonotype was seen a few times. V and J are TRBV7-2 and TRBJ2-7; 9 nucleotides align to TRBD2. The CDR3 runs to 14 residues. Looked up from germline, CDR1 is SGHTA and CDR2 is FQGNSA. Trimming removed 1 base from V and 4 bases from J; junction bases left unmatched: 2. CDR3 protein: CASSLGLAGYEQYF. The CDR3, as DNA: TGTGCCAGCAGCTTAGGGCTAGCGGGATACGAGCAGTACTTC.

There are a few counts of this clonotype. The gene calls are TRBV7-9 and TRBJ2-1, with TRBD2 identical over 10 bases. Trimming cost V 6 bases and J 3 bases; bases outside gene matches: 8. In germline, CDR1 is SEHNR, CDR2 FQNEAQ (reference sequence). This CDR3 comprises 16 residues. Here the CDR3 reads CASSPSGRAGYNEQFF. In DNA, the CDR3 is TGTGCCAGCAGTCCGAGCGGGAGGGCCGGCTACAATGAGCAGTTCTTC.

The V gene is TRBV27, the J gene TRBJ2-1; 9 nucleotides match TRBD2. The CDR3 has 17 amino acids. V dropped 2 bases and J dropped 5; count of bases not matched to a gene: 10. In germline, CDR1 is MNHEY, CDR2 SMNVEV (reference sequence). The CDR3 coding sequence is TGTGCCAGCAGTTTAGTCGTTAGGTCTAGCGGGAACAATGAGCAGTTCTTC. Protein: CASSLVVRSSGNNEQFF.

The chain couples TRBV6-2 or TRBV6-3 to TRBJ2-3; 7 bases align to TRBD2. With 1 base clipped from V and 3 bases from J, the junction kept 7 bases outside the gene matches. The CDR3 contains 16 residues. Per germline, CDR1 MNHEY and CDR2 SVGEGT. The CDR3 reads CASSYYAGEGTDTQYF. CDR3 DNA sequence: TGTGCCAGCAGTTACTATGCGGGAGAGGGTACAGATACGCAGTATTTT.

This clonotype was recorded a few times. The J gene is TRBJ2-7, the V gene TRBV20-1; TRBD1 agrees at 7 bases. V was clipped by 3 bases and J by 4 bases; unmatched bases: 3. Germline V lookup: CDR1 DFQATT, CDR2 SNEGSKA (reference sequence). There are 12 residues in the CDR3. The DNA of the CDR3 is TGCAGTGCTAGGAGACAGGGTTACGAGCAGTACTTC. Translated, it gives CSARRQGYEQYF.

V and J are TRBV6-2 or TRBV6-3 and TRBJ2-7, with 12 nucleotides matching TRBD1. This CDR3 spans 17 amino acids. With 5 bases clipped from V and 4 bases from J, the junction kept 12 bases outside the gene matches. Germline CDR1 and CDR2: MNHEY and SVGEGT. Here the CDR3 DNA reads TGTGCCAGCAGTCCAAAAAACCGGGACAGGGGGCGATACGAGCAGTACTTC. Translating gives CASSPKNRDRGRYEQYF.

V usage is TRBV7-2 and J usage is TRBJ1-2; 9 positions agree with TRBD1. The CDR3 length is 15 residues. V lost 5 bases to trimming and J lost 5 bases; unmatched junction nucleotides: 9. In germline, CDR1 is SGHTA, CDR2 FQGNSA. The CDR3 here is CTSSDRTGATYGYTF. DNA of the CDR3: TGTACCAGCAGCGATCGGACAGGGGCGACGTATGGCTACACCTTC.

This clonotype is classed as medium-sized. This chain joins TRBV7-3 and TRBJ2-3; D possibly corresponds to TRBD2 (5 bases). CDR1 is SGHTA, CDR2 FQGTGA, per germline. This CDR3 is built from 14 residues. V lost 6 bases and J lost 0, with 10 bases in between. For the CDR3, the DNA is TGTGCCAGCAGTCGGGGTGGCAGCACAGATACGCAGTATTTT. Protein product: CASSRGGSTDTQYF.

The chain combines TRBV4-3 with TRBJ1-1, with TRBD1 as a possible D gene (6 bases). With 4 bases removed from V and 5 bases from J, the gap between germline ends came to 17 bases. CDR1 and CDR2 (germline): LGHNA, YSLEER. This CDR3 contains 15 residues. CDR3 sequence (DNA): TGCGCCAGCAGCCGAGGAGGGGGGGCGGGAACTGAAGCTTTCTTT. Its translation is CASSRGGGAGTEAFF.

This rearrangement joins TRBV5-6 to TRBJ2-1; D ambiguous. The CDR3 consists of 15 residues. The germline CDR1 and CDR2 sequences are SGHDT and YYEEEE. Deletions cut 6 bases from V and 2 bases from J, with 15 bases between. CDR3 bases: TGTGCCAGCACCCGTTATGTCGTTACCTACAATGAGCAGTTCTTC. Protein product: CASTRYVVTYNEQFF.

This clonotype came up a few times. This chain links TRBV7-7 with TRBJ2-3; D call uncertain. With 5 bases removed from V and 3 bases from J, the gap between germline ends came to 12 bases. The CDR3 consists of 14 residues. Germline values: CDR1 SSHAT, CDR2 FNYEAQ (reference sequence). The CDR3 DNA sequence: TGTGCCAGCAGCCCCGAGGTGGCTACAGATACGCAGTATTTT. Amino acid sequence: CASSPEVATDTQYF.